The rows below give T cell receptor beta chains drawn from one sample of a study of shared clonotypes between healthy human individuals. The table came from immunoSEQ multiplex PCR; TCRdb's copy has only in-frame clones and leaves some out. The sample includes 1,500,000 or so clones, approximately 98.5% seen only once; the top ten take 0.36%. The source material was naive CD4+ T cells sorted from blood. The receptor set was obtained from a man aged 25-45 years in good health. The CDR3 runs from the conserved cysteine through the conserved F or W. The D gene is left open where the match is weak. Size is stated for part of the rows, as once, few or many counts, or as a class when the clone is expanded.

clone_size,v_call,j_call,d_call,cdr3_nt,cdr3_aa
-,TRBV28,TRBJ1-4,-,TGTGCCAGCAGTTTGAGAAGGAGGGTGATGGAAAAACTGTTTTTT,CASSLRRRVMEKLFF
-,TRBV7-2,TRBJ2-3,-,TGTGCCAGCAGCCGAAACCGCCTCGCAGATACGCAGTATTTT,CASSRNRLADTQYF
-,TRBV30,TRBJ1-1,-,TGTGCCTGGCTCTGGGGACGGGACACTGAAGCTTTCTTT,CAWLWGRDTEAFF
-,TRBV28,TRBJ2-3,-,TGTGCCAGCAGTCGGGATTCAGATACGCAGTATTTT,CASSRDSDTQYF
-,TRBV6-1,TRBJ2-5,-,TGTGCCAGCTTCAGGGTCCGGGAGACCCAGTACTTC,CASFRVRETQYF
-,TRBV5-1,TRBJ2-7,-,TGCGCCAGCAGCCTCGCACAGGGAGGCAGCGAGCAGTACTTC,CASSLAQGGSEQYF
-,TRBV2,TRBJ2-7,-,TGTGCCAGCAGGGGATCCCTGTGGTCGGACTACGAGCAGTACTTC,CASRGSLWSDYEQYF
-,TRBV18,TRBJ2-1,-,TGTGCCAGCTCACCTTCGCGGGACAATGAGCAGTTCTTC,CASSPSRDNEQFF
-,TRBV19,TRBJ2-6,TRBD1,TGTGCCAGTACCCAGGGGGCCTCTGGGGCCAACGTCCTGACTTTC,CASTQGASGANVLTF
-,TRBV5-1,TRBJ2-2,-,TGCGCCAGCAGCAATCCCGACAGGACTATAACCGGGGAGCTGTTTTTT,CASSNPDRTITGELFF
-,TRBV7-9,TRBJ2-5,TRBD2,TGTGCCAGCAGCCCTAGCGGGAGGGGTTCGGGGGAGACCCAGTACTTC,CASSPSGRGSGETQYF
-,TRBV29-1,TRBJ2-1,-,TGCAGCCTAGTAGCCCATTCCTACAATGAGCAGTTCTTC,CSLVAHSYNEQFF
-,TRBV10-3,TRBJ1-2,TRBD1,TGTGCCATCAGTGAATCCTTTCCCTCGACAGGGGTAGGCTACACCTTC,CAISESFPSTGVGYTF
-,TRBV5-5,TRBJ2-5,-,TGTGCCAGCAGCTTGCCTGGACAAGAGACCCAGTACTTC,CASSLPGQETQYF
-,TRBV7-2,TRBJ2-1,-,TGTGCCAGCAGCCCGGACAGCGACAATGAGCAGTTCTTC,CASSPDSDNEQFF
-,TRBV5-1,TRBJ2-5,TRBD1,TGCGCCAGCAGCGGGGGACAGCCACAAGAGACCCAGTACTTC,CASSGGQPQETQYF
once,TRBV7-9,TRBJ1-3,-,TGTGCCAGCAGGTACGACAAGTCCGGAAACACCATATATTTT,CASRYDKSGNTIYF
-,TRBV11-3,TRBJ2-1,TRBD1,TGTGCCAGCAGCTTAGGCTACAGGGGCCACAATGAGCAGTTCTTC,CASSLGYRGHNEQFF
-,TRBV5-1,TRBJ2-7,-,TGCGCCAGCAGCTCTTCGGGGGGCTGGTCCTACGAGCAGTACTTC,CASSSSGGWSYEQYF
-,TRBV5-1,TRBJ2-7,-,TGCGCCAGCAGCCCCGGGATAACCTACGAGCAGTACTTC,CASSPGITYEQYF
-,TRBV4-2,TRBJ2-3,TRBD1,TGTGCCAGCAGCCAGTCGGACAGGGCCACAGATACGCAGTATTTT,CASSQSDRATDTQYF
-,TRBV7-3,TRBJ2-2,TRBD1,TGTGCCAGCAGCGAATCGGGACAGCCTAACACCGGGGAGCTGTTTTTT,CASSESGQPNTGELFF
once,TRBV18,TRBJ2-2,TRBD2,TGTGCCAGCTCAAGGACTAGCGGGGGCGCGAACACCGGGGAGCTGTTTTTT,CASSRTSGGANTGELFF
-,TRBV2,TRBJ2-1,-,TGTGCCAGCGGGGCTAGCGTATATGCTGAGCAGTTCTTC,CASGASVYAEQFF
-,TRBV5-1,TRBJ2-1,-,TGCGCCAGCAGCTTGGAGGTCCAGATTTACAATGAGCAGTTCTTC,CASSLEVQIYNEQFF
once,TRBV5-4,TRBJ2-7,-,TGTGCCAGCAGCCATCAACTTGGCGAGCAGTACTTC,CASSHQLGEQYF
-,TRBV10-3,TRBJ1-2,TRBD1,TGTGCCATCAGTGTACGACAGGGTACTAACTATGGCTACACCTTC,CAISVRQGTNYGYTF
-,TRBV19,TRBJ2-3,-,TGTGCCAGTAGTGACTGGGACAGCACAGATACGCAGTATTTT,CASSDWDSTDTQYF
-,TRBV7-6,TRBJ1-2,-,TGTGCCAGCAGCTTAGGGACAGAGGCTAACTATGGCTACACCTTC,CASSLGTEANYGYTF
-,TRBV5-4,TRBJ2-7,-,TGTGCCAGCAGCTCCAAACAGGGCGAATACGAGCAGTACTTC,CASSSKQGEYEQYF
-,TRBV19,TRBJ1-2,-,TGTGCCAGTCTCAGGGGTCTTAGCTATGGCTACACCTTC,CASLRGLSYGYTF
-,TRBV6-1,TRBJ2-1,-,TGTGCCAGCAGTGAGGGGGTAGCGGCCCGGGAGTTCTTC,CASSEGVAAREFF
once,TRBV7-2,TRBJ2-7,TRBD1,TGTGCCAGCAGCTTAGCGCGGGACAGGGTCCACCTCTACGAGCAGTACTTC,CASSLARDRVHLYEQYF
-,TRBV5-4,TRBJ2-5,-,TGTGCCAGCAGCTTGGTTGACGGAGCAGGGACCCAGTACTTC,CASSLVDGAGTQYF
-,TRBV4-1,TRBJ2-2,-,TGCGCCAGCAGCCACGCTCCGAGCGGGAACACCGGGGAGCTGTTTTTT,CASSHAPSGNTGELFF
-,TRBV4-3,TRBJ2-3,-,TGCGCCAGCAGCCAAGAAGGACGGCCGAGGGATACGCAGTATTTT,CASSQEGRPRDTQYF
-,TRBV7-9,TRBJ2-1,-,TGTGCCAGCAGCTTAGATGCTACCAATGAGCAGTTCTTC,CASSLDATNEQFF
-,TRBV7-3,TRBJ2-7,-,TGTGCCAGCAGCTTATCCGGGTCCATAAACTACGAGCAGTACTTC,CASSLSGSINYEQYF
-,TRBV7-9,TRBJ2-7,TRBD2,TGTGCCAGCAGAATAGCGGGAGCCCCCGAGCAGTACTTC,CASRIAGAPEQYF
once,TRBV5-1,TRBJ2-5,-,TGCGCCAGCAGCTTGGATGGGGCAGGAGAGACCCAGTACTTC,CASSLDGAGETQYF
-,TRBV18,TRBJ2-3,TRBD2,TGTGCCAGCTCACCATTGGGACTAGCGGGAGTTGTTAGAGATACGCAGTATTTT,CASSPLGLAGVVRDTQYF
-,TRBV5-1,TRBJ2-5,TRBD1,TGCGCCAGCAGCTTACAGGGGGCGGAAGAGACCCAGTACTTC,CASSLQGAEETQYF
-,TRBV4-3,TRBJ2-7,-,TGCGCCAGCAGAAAAGCGGCGGCCAGTTCCTACGAGCAGTACTTC,CASRKAAASSYEQYF
-,TRBV14,TRBJ2-2,-,TGTGCCAGCAGCCTTCTCCCCGGAAACACCGGGGAGCTGTTTTTT,CASSLLPGNTGELFF
-,TRBV20-1,TRBJ2-7,-,TGCAGTCAACTTAGATGGAACGAGCAGTACTTC,CSQLRWNEQYF
-,TRBV28,TRBJ2-7,-,TGTGCCAGCAGTTTTAGGCTAGCGACCTACGAGCAGTACTTC,CASSFRLATYEQYF